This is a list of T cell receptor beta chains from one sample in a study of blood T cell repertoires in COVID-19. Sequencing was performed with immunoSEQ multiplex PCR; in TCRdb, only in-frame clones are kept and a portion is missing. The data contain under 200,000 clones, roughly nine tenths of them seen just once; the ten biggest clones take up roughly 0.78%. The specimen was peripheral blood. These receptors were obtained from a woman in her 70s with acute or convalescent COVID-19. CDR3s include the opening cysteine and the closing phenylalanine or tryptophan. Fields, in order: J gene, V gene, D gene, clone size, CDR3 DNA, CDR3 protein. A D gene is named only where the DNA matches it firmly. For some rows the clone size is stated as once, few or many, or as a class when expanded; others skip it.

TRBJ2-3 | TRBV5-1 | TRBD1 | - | TGCGCCAGCAACCAACGGGGACAGCCTAGCACAGATACGCAGTATTTT | CASNQRGQPSTDTQYF
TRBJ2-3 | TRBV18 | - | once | TGTGCCAGCTCACCAATAAGGCTAGCTGAAGATACGCAGTATTTT | CASSPIRLAEDTQYF
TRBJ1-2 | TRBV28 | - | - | TGTGCCAGTTCCTCTGGGGCTTGGGGCTACACCTTC | CASSSGAWGYTF
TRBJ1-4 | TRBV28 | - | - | TGTGCCAGCAGCTGGGGTTCAGGGCATGAAAAACTGTTTTTT | CASSWGSGHEKLFF
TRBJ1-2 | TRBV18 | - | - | TGTGCCAGCTCACCACCGTCTCCTCCTCTCTCCTTC | CASSPPSPPLSF
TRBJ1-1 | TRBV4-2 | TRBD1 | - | TGTGCCAGCAGCCAAGATAGGTGGCAGGGGGCGAGGAACACTGAAGCTTTCTTT | CASSQDRWQGARNTEAFF
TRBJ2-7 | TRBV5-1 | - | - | TGCGCCAGCAGCCAACTCTCCTACGAGCAGTACTTC | CASSQLSYEQYF
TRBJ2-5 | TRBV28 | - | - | TGTGCCAGCAGTTCTTACAGCGGGCTACAAGAGACCCAGTACTTC | CASSSYSGLQETQYF
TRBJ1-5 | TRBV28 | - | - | TGTGCCAGCAGCTCAACAGGTGGCAATCAGCCCCAGCATTTT | CASSSTGGNQPQHF
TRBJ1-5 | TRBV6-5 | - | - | TGTGCCAGCAGTACCGGGTTAGTCCCGAATCAGCCCCAGCATTTT | CASSTGLVPNQPQHF
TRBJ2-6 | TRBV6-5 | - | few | TGTGCCAGCAGTTACGGCTGGGCCAACGTCCTGACTTTC | CASSYGWANVLTF
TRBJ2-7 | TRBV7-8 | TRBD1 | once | TGTGCCAGCAACTTACAGGGACAGGGGGCCTACGAGCAGTACTTC | CASNLQGQGAYEQYF
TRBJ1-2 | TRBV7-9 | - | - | TGTGCCAGCACGGCTGGGGGCTACGGCTACACCTTC | CASTAGGYGYTF
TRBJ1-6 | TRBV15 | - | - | TGTGCCACCAGCAGACAAGGGAGTTCACCCCTCCACTTT | CATSRQGSSPLHF
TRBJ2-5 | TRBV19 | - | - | TGTGCCAGTAGTATGAGTATAGACCAAGAGACCCAGTACTTC | CASSMSIDQETQYF
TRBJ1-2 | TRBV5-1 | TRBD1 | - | TGCGCCAGCAGCTTGGGGGGACAGGGCAACTATGGCTACACCTTC | CASSLGGQGNYGYTF
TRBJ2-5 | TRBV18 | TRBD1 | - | TGTGCCAGCTCACGTTCCGGGACAGGGGCGCAAGAGACCCAGTACTTC | CASSRSGTGAQETQYF
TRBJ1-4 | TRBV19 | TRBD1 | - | TGTGCCAGTAGTATGTCAGGGGGAAAGGGAGAAAAACTGTTTTTT | CASSMSGGKGEKLFF
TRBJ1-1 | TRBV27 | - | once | TGTGCCAGCAGTTTTTCGGGGGGACTCCTCACTGAAGCTTTCTTT | CASSFSGGLLTEAFF
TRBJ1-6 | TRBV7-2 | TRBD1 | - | TGTGCCAGCAGCTTAGGACAGGGATTTACGAATTCACCCCTCCACTTT | CASSLGQGFTNSPLHF
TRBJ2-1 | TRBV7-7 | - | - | TGTGCTAGCAGCTTCCAACAGGGCTGGGAGCAGTTCTTC | CASSFQQGWEQFF
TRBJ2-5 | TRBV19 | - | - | TGTGCCAGCGCGGTGGGGACGGGGGCCCAGTACTTC | CASAVGTGAQYF
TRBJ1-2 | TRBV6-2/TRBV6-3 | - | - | TGTGCCAGCAGTTCCGGGAGACAACTAAACTATGGCTACACCTTC | CASSSGRQLNYGYTF
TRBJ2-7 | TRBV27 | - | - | TGTGCCAGCAGTTTTGCGCGGGCAGTGAGCTCCTACGAGCAGTACTTC | CASSFARAVSSYEQYF
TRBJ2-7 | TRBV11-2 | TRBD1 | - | TGTGCCAGCAGCCCACAGGGGATCTCCTACGAGCAGTACTTC | CASSPQGISYEQYF
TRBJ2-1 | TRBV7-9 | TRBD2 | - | TGTGCCAGCAGCTTCGCTAGCGGTCCCTACAATGAGCAGTTCTTC | CASSFASGPYNEQFF
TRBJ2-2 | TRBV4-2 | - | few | TGTGCCAGCAGCCAAGCAACCGGGGAGCTGTTTTTT | CASSQATGELFF
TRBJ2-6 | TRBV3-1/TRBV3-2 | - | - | TGTGCCAGCAGCCCTAGGGGGGGCGGGGCCAACGTCCTGACTTTC | CASSPRGGGANVLTF
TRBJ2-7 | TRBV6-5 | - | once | TGTGCCAGCAGTTACTTATACGAGCAGTACTTC | CASSYLYEQYF
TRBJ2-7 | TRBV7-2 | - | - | TGTGCCAGCAGTTCTTATACCGGGGGGCAGTACTTC | CASSSYTGGQYF
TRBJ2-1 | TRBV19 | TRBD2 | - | TGTGCCAGTAGTAGGACTAGTTACAATGAGCAGTTCTTC | CASSRTSYNEQFF
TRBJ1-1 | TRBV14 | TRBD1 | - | TGTGCCAGCAGCCAAGTCGGGACAGGGGGCGAGAACACTGAAGCTTTCTTT | CASSQVGTGGENTEAFF
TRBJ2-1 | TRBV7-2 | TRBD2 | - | TGTGCCAGCAGCCGGGGACTAGCGGGGACCTACAATGAGCAGTTCTTC | CASSRGLAGTYNEQFF
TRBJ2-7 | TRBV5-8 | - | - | TGTGCCAGCAGCTTGGAGTATGAGAGCTCCTACGAGCAGTACTTC | CASSLEYESSYEQYF
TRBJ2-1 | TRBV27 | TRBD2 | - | TGTGCCAGCAGAAACCCGGGACTAGGTGTGAATGAGCAGTTCTTC | CASRNPGLGVNEQFF
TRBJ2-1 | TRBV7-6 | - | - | TGTGCCAGCAGCTTCGGGGGTTATGAGCAGTTCTTC | CASSFGGYEQFF
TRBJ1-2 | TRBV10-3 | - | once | TGTGCCACATCTGACAGGCCTAACTATGGCTACACCTTC | CATSDRPNYGYTF
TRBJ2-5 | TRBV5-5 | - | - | TGTGCCAGCAGCTTGGCTCCGGGGGGCGGAGGGCAAGAGACCCAGTACTTC | CASSLAPGGGGQETQYF
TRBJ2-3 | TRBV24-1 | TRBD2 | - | TGTGCCACCAGTGACCCGGGACTAGCGGGGGGCGCAGATACGCAGTATTTT | CATSDPGLAGGADTQYF
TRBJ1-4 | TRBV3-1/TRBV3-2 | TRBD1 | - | TGTGCCAGCAGCCGGTGGGACAGAGTTAATGAAAAACTGTTTTTT | CASSRWDRVNEKLFF